This T cell receptor beta chain was identified during a study of siplizumab effects on memory and regulatory T cells. The study's findings and limits: Naive T cells appeared more varied than memory cells and looked like key alloresponse contributors. Proliferating Tregs' suppressive function in siplizumab cultures went unconfirmed. The Treg-derived share of mappable alloreactive CD4+ clones averaged approximately 71% with siplizumab and around 26% in controls.

V was pared by 4 bases and J by 3 bases, with 3 bases of the junction left unmatched. The germline CDR1 and CDR2 sequences are GTSNPN and SVGIG (reference sequence). CDR3 length equals 13 residues. Clones were read by immunoSEQ multiplex PCR, and TCRdb kept only the in-frame ones, dropping some. The repertoire holds approximately 100,000 clones, with around nine tenths as singletons. Concerning this clone: Its antigen remains unknown. The same CDR3 is also encoded by other DNA sequences in this sample.

The sequenced material came from non-Treg CD4+ T cells sorted from blood. The genes are TRBV30 and TRBJ2-7, with 10 nucleotides matching TRBD1. The TCR originated in a human donor in good health. CDR3 protein: CAWTRDRGYEQYF. The CDR3 nucleotides are TGTGCCTGGACCCGGGACAGGGGCTACGAGCAGTACTTC.